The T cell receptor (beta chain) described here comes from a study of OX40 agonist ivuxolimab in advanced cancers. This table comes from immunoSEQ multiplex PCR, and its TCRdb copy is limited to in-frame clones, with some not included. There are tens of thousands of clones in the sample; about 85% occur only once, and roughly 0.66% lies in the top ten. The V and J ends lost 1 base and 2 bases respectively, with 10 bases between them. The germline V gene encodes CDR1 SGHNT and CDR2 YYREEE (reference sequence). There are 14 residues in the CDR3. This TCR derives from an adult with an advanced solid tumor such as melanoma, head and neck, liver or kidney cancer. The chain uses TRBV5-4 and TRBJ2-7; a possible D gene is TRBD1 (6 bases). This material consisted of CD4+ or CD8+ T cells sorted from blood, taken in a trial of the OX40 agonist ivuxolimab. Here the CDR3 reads CASSLSSGAYEQYF. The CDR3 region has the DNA TGTGCCAGCAGCTTGAGTTCAGGGGCCTACGAGCAGTACTTC.